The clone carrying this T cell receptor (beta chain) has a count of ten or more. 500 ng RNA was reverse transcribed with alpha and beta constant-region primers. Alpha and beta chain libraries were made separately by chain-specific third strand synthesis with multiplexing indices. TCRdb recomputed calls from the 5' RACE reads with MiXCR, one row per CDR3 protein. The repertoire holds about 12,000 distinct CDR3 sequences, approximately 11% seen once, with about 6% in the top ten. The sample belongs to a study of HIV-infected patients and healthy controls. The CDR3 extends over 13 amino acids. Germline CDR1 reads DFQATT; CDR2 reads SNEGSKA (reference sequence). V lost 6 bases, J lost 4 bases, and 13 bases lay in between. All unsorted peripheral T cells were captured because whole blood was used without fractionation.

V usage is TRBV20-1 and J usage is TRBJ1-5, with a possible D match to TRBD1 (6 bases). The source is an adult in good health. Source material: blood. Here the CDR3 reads CSANHRENQPQHF. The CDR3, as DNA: TGCAGTGCCAACCACAGGGAGAATCAGCCCCAGCATTTT.